A selection of T cell receptor beta chains follows, all from one sample in a study of CD8+ T cells in alopecia areata. Profiling relied on immunoSEQ multiplex PCR, and the TCRdb table lists in-frame clones only, not all of them. The profile covers some 95,000 clones, with about 40% appearing a single time and 0.79% taken by the ten largest. Sequenced sample: CD4+ T cells sorted from blood. These receptors were taken from a human donor with alopecia areata. Both conserved end residues are part of each CDR3. The D gene is left open where the match is weak. Clone size is stated in some rows and not others, as once, few, many or a class when expanded.

size | length | J | V | D | DNA | CDR3
few | 13 | TRBJ2-7 | TRBV28 | NA | TGTGCCAGCAGCCGGACTCGAAACTACGAGCAGTACTTC | CASSRTRNYEQYF
NA | 13 | TRBJ2-2 | TRBV30 | NA | TGTGCCTGGAGTGTAAGAAGTCCCGGGGAGCTGTTTTTT | CAWSVRSPGELFF
NA | 14 | TRBJ2-5 | TRBV7-3 | NA | TGTGCCAGCAGCCTACAGGGAAACCAAGAGACCCAGTACTTC | CASSLQGNQETQYF
few | 11 | TRBJ2-5 | TRBV2 | NA | TGTGCCAGCAGCGGGGTGGAGACCCAGTACTTC | CASSGVETQYF
NA | 13 | TRBJ2-3 | TRBV29-1 | TRBD1 | TGCAGCGTCAGGACAGGTACAGCAGATACGCAGTATTTT | CSVRTGTADTQYF
NA | 11 | TRBJ2-1 | TRBV18 | NA | TGTGCCAGCTCACAGGGTAATGAGCAGTTCTTC | CASSQGNEQFF
once | 17 | TRBJ2-7 | TRBV13 | TRBD1 | TGTGCCAGCAGCTTAGGCCTTCCGGGACAGGGCTCCTACGAGCAGTACTTC | CASSLGLPGQGSYEQYF
NA | 13 | TRBJ2-3 | TRBV28 | NA | TGTGCCAGCAGTGAACCTAGCACAGATACGCAGTATTTT | CASSEPSTDTQYF
NA | 12 | TRBJ2-5 | TRBV5-1 | NA | TGCGCCAGCAGCCTAGAAGGAGAGACCCAGTACTTC | CASSLEGETQYF
once | 14 | TRBJ2-1 | TRBV29-1 | TRBD1 | TGCAGCGGAAAAGGGAACAGGGGTTCGAGAGAGCAGTTCTTC | CSGKGNRGSREQFF
few | 14 | TRBJ2-7 | TRBV5-6 | NA | TGTGCCAGCATGAGCCAGGGGGGAACCTACGAGCAGTACTTC | CASMSQGGTYEQYF